Detailed here is one TCR beta chain. Its antigen is as yet unknown. Libraries were prepared by immunoSEQ multiplex PCR; TCRdb keeps only in-frame clonotypes and omits some of them. The sample records around 83,000 clones, roughly 86% being singletons. This sample is drawn from a study of T cell responses to AZD1222 COVID-19 vaccine. The study, taken as a whole, reports: Nearly half of unique spike-specific TCRs reportedly avoided B.1.351 and B.1.1.7 mutated regions.

The V gene's germline CDR1 is LNHNV and CDR2 YYDKDF (reference sequence). The V gene end was trimmed by 5 bases and the J gene end by 0 bases; junction bases not matched to a gene: 3. The CDR3 totals 14 residues. The sequence derives from an adult in good health. The chain is built from TRBV15 and TRBJ1-1, with 7 bases that match TRBD1. Sequenced here: peripheral blood, sampled on day 0 of AZD1222 vaccination. CDR3: CATSRGQVNTEAFF. The CDR3 DNA follows: TGTGCCACCAGCCGTGGACAGGTGAACACTGAAGCTTTCTTT.